These 18 T cell receptor beta chains were all obtained from the same sample, sequenced in a study of T cell repertoires in cytomegalovirus infection. Their cognate antigens are unknown. TCRdb fed the reads into MiXCR, producing one record per CDR3 protein. The data hold 80,000 or so distinct CDR3 sequences, with approximately 40% observed a single time. The sequenced sample was CD8+ T cells from cultured PBMCs, obtained from culture after CMV antigen stimulation. The receptors shown here come from a human donor in good health (CMV status not recorded). Some clones in this sample may be carry-over from other donors' samples.

V is TRBV20-1 and J is TRBJ1-3; 11 bases agree with TRBD1. Per the germline V gene, CDR1 is DFQATT and CDR2 is SNEGSKA (reference sequence). The CDR3 runs to 18 residues. Trimming cost V 5 bases and J 0 bases; bases outside gene matches: 12. The CDR3 loop is CSARGTGGRGGSGNTIYF. The DNA for the CDR3 is TGCAGTGCTCGGGGGACAGGGGGGCGAGGGGGCTCTGGAAACACCATATATTTT.

The chain recombines TRBV11-2 with TRBJ2-1, with TRBD2 identical over 8 bases. J gave up 0 bases and V 5 bases, and 12 bases lay outside the gene matches. The CDR3 covers 18 residues. Germline V gene sequence: CDR1 SGHAT, CDR2 FQNNGV. The CDR3 here is CASSKEEGLVSSYNEQFF. The CDR3 DNA is TGTGCCAGCAGCAAAGAGGAGGGACTAGTGAGCTCCTACAATGAGCAGTTCTTC.

This clonotype was detected ten times or more. The chain uses TRBV7-2 and TRBJ1-5, with 9 nucleotides matching TRBD1. The CDR3 consists of 15 residues. The V gene end was trimmed by 6 bases and the J gene end by 7 bases; junction bases not matched to a gene: 10. Germline assignment: CDR1 SGHTA and CDR2 FQGNSA. CDR3 sequence: CASSPLQGAGQPQHF. CDR3 DNA sequence: TGTGCCAGCAGTCCCCTACAGGGGGCAGGGCAGCCCCAGCATTTT.

In this sample, this clonotype turned up many times. This chain joins TRBV5-6 and TRBJ1-5; D gene uncertain. The germline CDR1 and CDR2 sequences are SGHDT and YYEEEE. The V gene lost 0 bases and the J gene lost 0 bases, with 10 bases spanning the gap. The CDR3 is 16 residues long. CDR3 loop: CASSLGAAPSNQPQHF. For the CDR3, the DNA is TGTGCCAGCAGCTTGGGGGCCGCTCCTAGCAATCAGCCCCAGCATTTT.

Ten or more counts support this clonotype. The rearrangement joins TRBV7-2 to TRBJ2-5; D gene unclear. Germline loops: CDR1 SGHTA, CDR2 FQGNSA. Trimming removed 3 bases from V and 2 bases from J, with 4 bases in between. CDR3 size: 12 residues. The CDR3 sequence is CASSLDQETQYF. The CDR3 DNA is TGTGCCAGCAGCTTGGATCAAGAGACCCAGTACTTC.

This clonotype was counted a few times. The V and J genes are TRBV6-2 or TRBV6-3 and TRBJ2-7; D gene uncertain. From germline, CDR1 is MNHEY and CDR2 SVGEGT. V dropped 2 bases and J dropped 7 bases, with 15 bases sitting between them. CDR3 size: 14 residues. The CDR3 nucleotides read TGTGCCAGCAGTTACGTACTACATCTTACGGAGCAGTACTTC. This codes for CASSYVLHLTEQYF.

This clonotype was observed a handful of times. V and J are TRBV6-2 or TRBV6-3 and TRBJ2-7; 7 bases are shared with TRBD2. Germline loops: CDR1 MNHEY, CDR2 SVGEGT. The CDR3 covers 13 residues. J gave up 3 bases and V 6 bases, and 5 bases lay outside the gene matches. The CDR3 nucleotides read TGTGCCAGCAGACCATGGGAGGGCTACGAGCAGTACTTC. The encoded protein is CASRPWEGYEQYF.

This clonotype was recorded a few times. This rearrangement joins TRBV20-1 to TRBJ2-3; 7 bases are shared with TRBD2. V dropped 1 base and J dropped 2; count of bases not matched to a gene: 9. Germline CDR1 and CDR2: DFQATT and SNEGSKA (reference sequence). The CDR3 length is 16 residues. Here the CDR3 DNA reads TGCAGTGCTAGAGCCACTAGCGCGACGTACACAGATACGCAGTATTTT. Its translation: CSARATSATYTDTQYF.

This clonotype has more than one count but fewer than ten. The chain links TRBV12-3 or TRBV12-4 to TRBJ2-3; D gene ambiguous. The V end was cut by 3 bases, the J end by 2 bases, with 15 bases between. This CDR3 is 16 amino acids long. The CDR3 is CASSFDRQDATDTQYF. The CDR3 DNA reads TGTGCCAGCAGTTTTGATCGGCAGGATGCCACAGATACGCAGTATTTT.

The chain has TRBV6-2 or TRBV6-3 and TRBJ2-7; maybe TRBD2 (5 bases). V lost 7 bases and J lost 3, with 19 bases in between. Per the germline V gene, CDR1 is MNHEY and CDR2 is SVGEGT. The CDR3 covers 15 residues. This CDR3 reads CASILRELILYEQYF. The CDR3 DNA is TGTGCCAGCATTCTACGGGAATTGATTCTCTACGAGCAGTACTTC.

This chain links TRBV29-1 with TRBJ2-1, with D possibly TRBD1 on 5 matching bases. The CDR3 extends over 18 amino acids. The germline V gene has CDR1 SQVTM and CDR2 ANQGSEA. Trimming left V 4 bases short and J 4 bases short, with 26 bases between. CDR3 nucleotide sequence: TGCAGCGTTGGTATGACCGGCAGAAGGGGTCATGGGTACAATGAGCAGTTCTTC. Its translation: CSVGMTGRRGHGYNEQFF.

The chain joins TRBV11-2 to TRBJ2-3; TRBD2 agrees at 10 bases. The CDR3 is 19 amino acids. Germline V gives CDR1 SGHAT, CDR2 FQNNGV. V shed 8 bases, J shed 4 bases, and the junction held 21 bases outside the gene matches. The CDR3 sequence: CASQIKRTSGRGKPDTQYF. The CDR3 DNA sequence: TGTGCCAGCCAAATTAAAAGGACGAGCGGGAGGGGGAAACCAGATACGCAGTATTTT.

The chain uses TRBV28 and TRBJ2-3; the match to TRBD2 covers 11 bases. V dropped 6 bases and J dropped 5; count of bases not matched to a gene: 13. The CDR3 has 17 amino acids. CDR1 and CDR2 (germline): MDHEN, SYDVKM. The chain's CDR3 is CASSHARLGLAEDTQYF. Here the CDR3 DNA reads TGTGCCAGCAGCCACGCCCGGTTGGGACTAGCGGAAGATACGCAGTATTTT. Variable domain in full (rest from reference TRBV28 and TRBJ2-3): DVKVTQSSRYLVKRTGEKVFLECVQDMDHENMFWYRQDPGLGLRLIYFSYDVKMKEKGDIPEGYSVSREKKERFSLILESASTNQTSMYLCASSHARLGLAEDTQYFGPGTRLTVL.

The chain joins TRBV6-5 to TRBJ1-4; 9 bases agree with TRBD1. The junction had 4 bases not matched to a gene; V was cut back by 5 bases and J by 0 bases. The CDR3 is made up of 16 amino acids. Germline loops: CDR1 MNHEY, CDR2 SVGAGI. The CDR3 sequence: CASSTGQGATNEKLFF. CDR3 nucleotides: TGTGCCAGCAGTACGGGACAGGGAGCAACTAATGAAAAACTGTTTTTT.

The chain is built from TRBV4-1 and TRBJ2-7; D possibly matches TRBD1 or TRBD2 (6 bases each). V was shortened by 1 base and J by 2 bases, with 9 bases between the two germline ends. Germline CDR1 reads MGHRA; CDR2 reads YSYEKL. This CDR3 comprises 14 residues. In DNA form, the CDR3 reads TGCGCCAGCAGCCAAGCGGGGGCGGCCTACGAGCAGTACTTC. Translating gives CASSQAGAAYEQYF.

This clonotype was recorded at least ten times. The chain recombines TRBV7-6 with TRBJ2-1, with 10 bases aligning to TRBD1. This CDR3 comprises 14 residues. The germline gives CDR1 SGHVS, CDR2 FNYEAQ. The junction had 7 bases not matched to a gene; V was cut back by 6 bases and J by 8 bases. In DNA, the CDR3 is TGTGCCAGCAGTTGGACAGGGGGATTCGATGAGCAGTTCTTC. Its translation: CASSWTGGFDEQFF. Full variable domain (rest looked up from reference TRBV7-6 and TRBJ2-1): GAGVSQSPRYKVTKRGQDVALRCDPISGHVSLYWYRQALGQGPEFLTYFNYEAQQDKSGLPNDRFSAERPEGSISTLTIQRTEQRDSAMYRCASSWTGGFDEQFFGPGTRLTVL.

This clonotype was seen only a few times. The gene calls are TRBV11-2 and TRBJ2-2; D is uncertain. The CDR3 is 16 amino acids. Germline V lookup: CDR1 SGHAT, CDR2 FQNNGV. Trimming left V 2 bases short and J 3 bases short, with 13 bases between. The CDR3 sequence is CASSLSPQIYTGELFF. In DNA, the CDR3 is TGTGCCAGCAGCTTATCGCCACAGATCTACACCGGGGAGCTGTTTTTT.

V and J are TRBV4-1 and TRBJ1-1; D perhaps matches TRBD1 (5 bases). The CDR3 loop spans 16 amino acids. V was trimmed by 4 bases and J by 3 bases, leaving 18 bases between them. Germline CDR1 MGHRA, CDR2 YSYEKL. For the CDR3, the DNA is TGCGCCAGCAGCCGGGGGGTTGACACTTCGGACACTGAAGCTTTCTTT. Its translation: CASSRGVDTSDTEAFF.